These 15 T cell receptor beta chains came from one sample sequenced in a study of T-cell memory formation after mild COVID-19. From the 5' RACE reads, TCRdb called clonotypes with MiXCR, one entry per CDR3 protein. The sample includes roughly 340,000 distinct CDR3 sequences, 15% to 20% of them seen just once. Material: PBMCs or a T cell subset sorted from them (not recorded which). The source of these receptors is a man aged 18 to 30 who had mild COVID-19 (a few samples of this study predate the infection). Cell type and time point are not known.

This clonotype has just a few counts. This chain links TRBV7-2 with TRBJ2-5; D remains unclear. CDR1 SGHTA and CDR2 FQGNSA come from the germline V gene. The CDR3 consists of 14 residues. Trimming removed 2 bases at V and 5 bases at J, with 12 bases between. CDR3 bases: TGTGCCAGCAGCTTATGGCTCTTGGGCGAGACCCAGTACTTC. Protein: CASSLWLLGETQYF.

This clonotype appeared a few times. The chain links TRBV20-1 to TRBJ2-7; perhaps TRBD1 as D (6 bases). Germline lookup yields CDR1 DFQATT and CDR2 SNEGSKA (reference sequence). V lost 3 bases to trimming and J lost 3 bases, with 24 bases between them. CDR3 size: 17 residues. CDR3 DNA sequence: TGCAGTGCTAGGGGGACACGGGGTGGTACCTGGGGCTACGAGCAGTACGTC. It translates to CSARGTRGGTWGYEQYV.

This clonotype was seen a handful of times. The genes are TRBV12-3 or TRBV12-4 and TRBJ1-4; 8 bases agree with TRBD1. J lost 10 bases, V lost 5 bases, and 9 bases had no gene match. The CDR3 totals 14 residues. CDR3 in amino acids: CASSPTGTGVKLFF. CDR3 coding DNA: TGTGCCAGCAGTCCCACCGGGACAGGTGTAAAACTGTTTTTT.

This clonotype was seen a handful of times. The J gene is TRBJ2-3, the V gene TRBV7-9; D is ambiguous. The CDR3 covers 14 residues. Per the germline V gene, CDR1 is SEHNR and CDR2 is FQNEAQ (reference sequence). The V and J ends lost 5 bases and 0 bases respectively, with 9 bases between them. DNA of the CDR3: TGTGCCAGCAGCCCCATTGTCAGCACAGATACGCAGTATTTT. Amino acids: CASSPIVSTDTQYF. The complete variable domain, with remaining parts taken from reference TRBV7-9 and TRBJ2-3, reads DTGVSQNPRHKITKRGQNVTFRCDPISEHNRLYWYRQTLGQGPEFLTYFQNEAQLEKSRLLSDRFSAERPKGSFSTLEIQRTEQGDSAMYLCASSPIVSTDTQYFGPGTRLTVL.

This clonotype was found many times. This CDR3 is CASSLGTATEAFF. DNA for the CDR3: TGTGCCAGCAGCTTAGGGACCGCCACTGAAGCTTTCTTT. The chain combines TRBV7-9 with TRBJ1-1, with D uncertain. CDR3 length: 13 amino acids. The V gene lost 1 base and the J gene lost 4 bases, with 7 bases spanning the gap. Germline CDR1 SEHNR, CDR2 FQNEAQ (reference sequence).

This clonotype was seen only a few times. The chain employs TRBV25-1 and TRBJ2-7; D not resolved. This CDR3 has 13 residues. Trimming took 7 bases from V and 1 from J, leaving 11 bases between them. Germline CDR1 and CDR2: MGHDK and SYGVNS. The CDR3 reads CASISGRSYEQYF. The DNA of the CDR3 is TGTGCCAGCATTTCCGGCCGATCCTACGAGCAGTACTTC.

This chain uses TRBV6-6 with TRBJ1-5; D possibly corresponds to TRBD1 (6 bases). The CDR3 consists of 14 residues. The V gene's germline CDR1 is MNHNY and CDR2 SVGAGI (reference sequence). V lost 7 bases and J 0 bases, leaving 10 bases between the germline ends. CDR3 DNA sequence: TGTGCCAGCAACTCGGGACATAGCAATCAGCCCCAGCATTTT. It codes for CASNSGHSNQPQHF.

This clonotype came up a few times. This chain joins TRBV12-3 or TRBV12-4 and TRBJ2-1; 12 positions match TRBD2. V lost 4 bases, J lost 8 bases, and 6 bases stayed unmatched. The CDR3 is made up of 15 amino acids. The CDR3 spells CASSSSRTSGDEQFF. CDR3 in DNA: TGTGCCAGCAGTTCGTCCCGGACTAGCGGGGATGAGCAGTTCTTC.

V and J are TRBV14 and TRBJ2-3, with D perhaps matching TRBD1 (6 bases). The V gene lost 3 bases and the J gene lost 4 bases, with 17 bases spanning the gap. The CDR3 has 16 amino acids. CDR1 is SGHDN and CDR2 is FVKESK in the germline V gene. In DNA, the CDR3 is TGTGCCAGCAGCCAGTTGACAGGCGGAGGAGCAGATACGCAGTATTTT. The encoded protein is CASSQLTGGGADTQYF.

The chain employs TRBV5-1 and TRBJ1-1; D is ambiguous. The CDR3 runs to 16 residues. V was cut by 3 bases and J by 5 bases, with 20 bases left in between. Germline values: CDR1 SGHRS, CDR2 YFSETQ. The CDR3 spells CASSSAGRASYTEAFF. The CDR3 nucleotides are TGCGCCAGCAGCTCGGCAGGACGGGCCTCGTATACTGAAGCTTTCTTT.

The chain joins TRBV20-1 to TRBJ2-3, with D unresolved. This CDR3 region has 13 residues. Germline CDR1 is DFQATT and CDR2 is SNEGSKA (reference sequence). The V and J ends lost 0 bases and 5 bases respectively, with 9 bases between them. Written as DNA, the CDR3 is TGCAGTGCTAGAGATGGTTTGAAAGATACGCAGTATTTT. Translated: CSARDGLKDTQYF.

This clonotype occurred a few times. The chain links TRBV4-1 to TRBJ2-3; D may correspond to TRBD1 or TRBD2 (6 bases each). The ends were cut back, 0 bases at V and 3 bases at J, with 16 bases in the middle. The germline CDR1 and CDR2 sequences are MGHRA and YSYEKL. The CDR3 contains 17 residues. As DNA, the CDR3 is TGCGCCAGCAGCCAAGATAAGTTAGAGGGGGGAACAGATACGCAGTATTTT. Translation gives CASSQDKLEGGTDTQYF.

The gene calls are TRBV6-5 and TRBJ1-5, with D possibly being TRBD1 (6 bases). V dropped 6 bases and J dropped 5 bases, with 11 bases sitting between them. Per the germline V gene, CDR1 is MNHEY and CDR2 is SVGAGI. This CDR3 region has 13 residues. CDR3 nucleotides: TGTGCCAGCAGACCACAGGGTTATCAGCCCCAGCATTTT. Its protein is CASRPQGYQPQHF.

This clonotype was detected only a few times. The genes are TRBV7-9 and TRBJ1-1; D might be TRBD1 (6 bases). V gave up 3 bases and J gave up 4 bases, with 12 bases separating them. The germline V gene encodes CDR1 SEHNR and CDR2 FQNEAQ (reference sequence). The CDR3 loop spans 14 amino acids. The CDR3 sequence is CASSFAARGTEAFF. CDR3 coding DNA: TGTGCCAGCAGCTTCGCGGCCAGGGGCACTGAAGCTTTCTTT.

The sample holds a few counts of this clonotype. The rearrangement uses TRBV24-1 and TRBJ2-1, with 8 bases that match TRBD2. The CDR3 runs 16 residues. Germline V gives CDR1 KGHDR, CDR2 SFDVKD. The V and J ends lost 4 bases and 5 bases, in that order; junction bases with no gene match: 9. Here the CDR3 reads CATSDRPGGRDNEQFF. CDR3 DNA: TGTGCCACCAGTGACCGCCCGGGGGGGCGGGACAATGAGCAGTTCTTC.